These 30 T cell receptor beta chains were sequenced from one sample in a study of metastatic and nonmetastatic thyroid tumors. Each patient went into thyroid surgery without having received any treatment. TCRdb re-analyzed the PCR reads through MiXCR. This table has 30,000 to 45,000 clones, about 27% appearing once. The specimen sequenced was blood. Source of these receptors: a male donor with papillary thyroid cancer or a benign thyroid nodule (not recorded which). Some clones in this sample may be carry-over from other donors' samples.

This chain links TRBV6-6 with TRBJ2-7; D perhaps matches TRBD2 (7 bases). The CDR3 extends over 14 amino acids. Deletions cut 0 bases from V and 5 bases from J, with 11 bases between. Germline CDR1 and CDR2: MNHNY and SVGAGI (reference sequence). CDR3 amino acids: CASSYSGGDNEQYF. CDR3 coding DNA: TGTGCCAGCAGTTACTCTGGGGGGGACAACGAGCAGTACTTC.

J is TRBJ2-7 and V is TRBV6-1; D is uncertain. Looked up from germline, CDR1 is MNHNS and CDR2 is SASEGT. Trimming removed 7 bases at V and 2 bases at J, with 15 bases between. This CDR3 spans 14 amino acids. CDR3 nucleotide sequence: TGTGCCAGCATCCCCGTGACAAAGACCTACGAGCAGTACTTC. This gives the protein CASIPVTKTYEQYF.

The V gene is TRBV3-1, the J gene TRBJ1-2; weak D call: TRBD1 (5 bases). Germline loops: CDR1 LGHDT, CDR2 YNNKEL (reference sequence). V lost 2 bases and J 8 bases, leaving 9 bases between the germline ends. This CDR3 contains 12 residues. The CDR3, as DNA: TGTGCCAGCAGCCAATCAGGGTTCGGCTACACCTTC. This gives the protein CASSQSGFGYTF. The variable domain in full, with the rest retrieved from reference TRBV3-1 and TRBJ1-2, is DTAVSQTPKYLVTQMGNDKSIKCEQNLGHDTMYWYKQDSKKFLKIMFSYNNKELIINETVPNRFSPKSPDKAHLNLHINSLELGDSAVYFCASSQSGFGYTFGSGTRLTVV.

On this clone: Within the sample, other DNA sequences also encode this same CDR3. The chain uses TRBV20-1 and TRBJ2-7; TRBD2 is a possible D gene (7 bases). In germline, CDR1 is DFQATT, CDR2 SNEGSKA (reference sequence). The CDR3 has 20 residues. Trimming took 0 bases from V and 5 from J, leaving 32 bases between them. CDR3 bases: TGCAGTGCTAGAGATGAGGGGGGGTCAACCAAAGGTGGGTTTATCCACGAGCAGTACTTC. It translates to CSARDEGGSTKGGFIHEQYF.

This chain joins TRBV5-1 and TRBJ2-3; D is possibly TRBD2 (6 bases). Germline CDR1 is SGHRS and CDR2 is YFSETQ. The CDR3 length is 15 residues. Trimming removed 0 bases from V and 3 bases from J, with 11 bases in between. The CDR3 bases are TGCGCCAGCAGCTTGGCCCCGGGAGTGACAGATACGCAGTATTTT. The encoded protein is CASSLAPGVTDTQYF.

The chain employs TRBV19 and TRBJ1-3, with D tentatively TRBD1 (6 bases). The CDR3 extends over 14 amino acids. V was shortened by 3 bases and J by 3 bases, with 9 bases between the two germline ends. CDR1 is LNHDA and CDR2 is SQIVND in the germline V gene (reference sequence). The CDR3 sequence: CASSMQGGGNTIYF. CDR3 DNA sequence: TGTGCCAGTAGTATGCAAGGGGGTGGAAACACCATATATTTT.

At least ten counts were recorded for this clone. The rearrangement links TRBV7-9 to TRBJ1-5; 7 bases are a match to TRBD1. With V trimmed by 4 bases and J by 2 bases, 2 bases remained unmatched. The CDR3 sequence is 14 residues long. Germline CDR1 reads SEHNR; CDR2 reads FQNEAQ (reference sequence). CDR3 sequence reads: CASSSTGGNQPQHF. DNA for the CDR3: TGTGCCAGCAGCTCAACAGGGGGCAATCAGCCCCAGCATTTT.

V is TRBV2 and J is TRBJ2-7; tentative D call: TRBD2 (6 bases). This CDR3 spans 15 amino acids. CDR1 is SNHLY and CDR2 is FYNNEI in the germline V gene. The germline V and J ends were trimmed by 2 bases and 4 bases, with 15 bases remaining between them. DNA for the CDR3: TGTGCCAGCAGTGAAAATAGCGGCCCCAATTACGAGCAGTACTTC. Translated, it gives CASSENSGPNYEQYF.

This clone was counted between two and nine times. The V gene is TRBV27, the J gene TRBJ2-7, with 7 nucleotides matching TRBD2. This CDR3 comprises 15 residues. Germline V lookup: CDR1 MNHEY, CDR2 SMNVEV (reference sequence). The junction had 11 bases not matched to a gene; V was cut back by 6 bases and J by 3 bases. The CDR3 DNA is TGTGCCAGCAGGACCTCTGAGGCGGGAGTCTACGAGCAGTACTTC. This translates into CASRTSEAGVYEQYF.

This clone was picked up many times. It may be a read error: a sequence one base away is much more abundant. The rearrangement joins TRBV6-1 to TRBJ2-7; the match to TRBD1 covers 8 bases. Germline values: CDR1 MNHNS, CDR2 SASEGT. This CDR3 is 17 amino acids long. Trimming cost V 3 bases and J 3 bases; bases outside gene matches: 13. This CDR3 is CASSEDRTGSGRYEQYF. DNA of the CDR3: TGTGCCAGCAGTGAGGACCGGACAGGGTCGGGACGCTACGAGCAGTACTTC.

This clone was seen only a few times. CDR3 protein: CASRHTGQGVTGELFF. CDR3 DNA: TGTGCCAGCAGACACACGGGACAGGGTGTTACCGGGGAGCTGTTTTTT. The chain carries TRBV6-1 and TRBJ2-2, with TRBD1 identical over 9 bases. The CDR3 spans 16 residues. Germline V CDR1 and CDR2: MNHNS, SASEGT. V was clipped by 6 bases and J by 5 bases; unmatched bases: 10.

V usage is TRBV20-1 and J usage is TRBJ2-1, with 9 positions matching TRBD2. The junction had 7 bases not matched to a gene; V was cut back by 1 base and J by 6 bases. The germline gives CDR1 DFQATT, CDR2 SNEGSKA (reference sequence). The CDR3 covers 15 residues. The CDR3 nucleotides read TGCAGTGCTAGAGGTTTATGGCGGGAGGGCAATGAGCAGTTCTTC. It encodes CSARGLWREGNEQFF.

This clone was detected ten times or more. The chain is built from TRBV9 and TRBJ1-3, with D uncertain. Germline V gene sequence: CDR1 SGDLS, CDR2 YYNGEE. The ends were cut back, 4 bases at V and 4 bases at J, with 15 bases in the middle. This CDR3 contains 15 residues. The CDR3 region is CASSPKEGWGNTIYF. The CDR3 nucleotides read TGTGCCAGCAGCCCAAAGGAGGGTTGGGGAAACACCATATATTTT. Full variable domain (missing parts from reference TRBV9 and TRBJ1-3): DSGVTQTPKHLITATGQRVTLRCSPRSGDLSVYWYQQSLDQGLQFLIQYYNGEERAKGNILERFSAQQFPDLHSELNLSSLELGDSALYFCASSPKEGWGNTIYFGEGSWLTVV.

Regarding this clone: Germline and junction disagree at one end, which may indicate a read error. This chain uses TRBV20-1 with TRBJ2-7; 9 bases fit TRBD1. In germline, CDR1 is DFQATT, CDR2 SNEGSKA (reference sequence). The CDR3 loop spans 13 amino acids. CDR3 DNA: TGCAGTGCCAGAGTCGACAGGGGGTACGAGCAGTACTTC. Amino acid sequence: CSARVDRGYEQYF.

A note on this clone: Different DNA sequences within this sample yield the same CDR3. This CDR3 reads CASSLEGGSATNEKLFF. The DNA for the CDR3 is TGTGCCAGCAGCTTGGAAGGTGGGAGTGCAACTAATGAAAAACTGTTTTTT. V gene TRBV11-2 combines with J gene TRBJ1-4, with D uncertain. The CDR3 is made up of 17 amino acids. CDR1 and CDR2 from the germline V gene are SGHAT and FQNNGV. The germline V and J ends were trimmed by 3 bases and 0 bases, with 14 bases remaining between them. Variable domain in full (rest from reference TRBV11-2 and TRBJ1-4): EAGVAQSPRYKIIEKRQSVAFWCNPISGHATLYWYQQILGQGPKLLIQFQNNGVVDDSQLPKDRFSAERLKGVDSTLKIQPAKLEDSAVYLCASSLEGGSATNEKLFFGSGTQLSVL.

The chain has TRBV6-1 and TRBJ2-1, with 10 bases identical to TRBD1. CDR1 and CDR2 (germline): MNHNS, SASEGT. The CDR3 loop spans 14 amino acids. The ends lost 7 bases at V and 10 bases at J; junction bases unmatched: 10. As DNA, the CDR3 is TGTGCCAGCATCCGGGACAGGGGCCTCGGGGAGCAGTTCTTC. Amino acid sequence: CASIRDRGLGEQFF.

The chain has TRBV12-3 or TRBV12-4 and TRBJ2-2, with 13 bases that match TRBD2. This CDR3 is 16 amino acids long. Trimming took 1 base from V and 8 from J; bases not matched to a gene: 4. The CDR3 loop reads CASSLGWTSGSGELFF. In nucleotides, the CDR3 is TGTGCCAGCAGTTTAGGTTGGACTAGCGGGAGTGGGGAGCTGTTTTTT.

This clone was observed a handful of times. The chain combines TRBV28 with TRBJ1-2; D ambiguous. The CDR3 length is 12 residues. Trimming pared 8 bases from V and 8 bases from J, leaving 15 bases between. CDR1 and CDR2 from the germline V gene are MDHEN and SYDVKM. The DNA of the CDR3 is TGTGCCAGCGCACTATACGCGGAGGGCTACACCTTC. This sequence encodes CASALYAEGYTF.

Ten or more counts support this clone. With a much larger clone just one base away, this may be a read error. The conserved final phenylalanine or tryptophan is absent from the CDR3, which likely points to a read error. The sample carries other DNA sequences with the same CDR3. The V and J genes are TRBV7-9 and TRBJ1-1; TRBD1 matches 9 bases. V dropped 5 bases and J dropped 4; count of bases not matched to a gene: 2. The CDR3 loop spans 13 amino acids. In germline, CDR1 is SEHNR, CDR2 FQNEAQ (reference sequence). The CDR3 DNA sequence: TGTGCCAGCAGCAGGGGACAGGGCACTGAAGCTTTCTCT. As protein: CASSRGQGTEAFS.

In its sample, this clone was seen a few times. The chain carries TRBV6-1 and TRBJ2-7; 11 bases agree with TRBD1. This CDR3 region has 17 residues. CDR1 and CDR2 from the germline V gene are MNHNS and SASEGT. After removal of 5 bases from V and 0 bases from J, the junction contained 9 bases not matched to a gene. CDR3: CASSTGQGAPSSYEQYF. CDR3 nucleotides: TGTGCCAGCAGTACCGGACAGGGGGCACCGAGCTCCTACGAGCAGTACTTC.

This clone has at least ten counts. This chain links TRBV6-1 with TRBJ2-1; D possibly corresponds to TRBD2 (6 bases). V gave up 6 bases and J gave up 0 bases, with 12 bases separating them. The CDR3 sequence is 15 residues long. CDR1 and CDR2 from the germline V gene are MNHNS and SASEGT. CDR3 protein: CASRQDYVSYNEQFF. CDR3 DNA: TGTGCCAGCAGACAGGACTATGTCTCCTACAATGAGCAGTTCTTC.

This clone is classed as medium-sized (0.01 to 0.1%). The chain has TRBV6-1 and TRBJ2-2; D might be TRBD2 (6 bases). The V and J ends lost 10 bases and 5 bases respectively, with 14 bases between them. This CDR3 is 13 amino acids long. Germline lookup yields CDR1 MNHNS and CDR2 SASEGT. DNA of the CDR3: TGTGCCACGGAGGGCCGGGGAACCGGGGAGCTGTTTTTT. Protein product: CATEGRGTGELFF.

This clone has at least ten counts. The J gene is TRBJ1-5, the V gene TRBV19; no reliable D call. CDR1 and CDR2 from the germline V gene are LNHDA and SQIVND (reference sequence). The V end was cut by 1 base, the J end by 0 bases, with 7 bases between. The CDR3 totals 15 residues. The CDR3 bases are TGTGCCAGTAGTATAGGGACTAATAGCAATCAGCCCCAGCATTTT. Amino acids: CASSIGTNSNQPQHF. Drawing the rest from reference TRBV19 and TRBJ1-5, the complete variable domain is DGGITQSPKYLFRKEGQNVTLSCEQNLNHDAMYWYRQDPGQGLRLIYYSQIVNDFQKGDIAEGYSVSREKKESFPLTVTSAQKNPTAFYLCASSIGTNSNQPQHFGDGTRLSIL.

This clone was seen ten or more times. The V gene is TRBV30, the J gene TRBJ2-4, with D perhaps TRBD2 (5 bases). The germline V and J ends were trimmed by 3 bases and 4 bases, with 10 bases remaining between them. The CDR3 consists of 13 residues. Germline CDR1 is GTSNPN and CDR2 is SVGIG (reference sequence). The CDR3: CAWRAEGKNIQYF. Written as DNA, the CDR3 is TGTGCCTGGAGAGCGGAAGGGAAAAACATTCAGTACTTC.

This chain links TRBV15 with TRBJ1-2; D is possibly TRBD1 (5 bases). V was pared by 5 bases and J by 5 bases, with 27 bases between. Germline lookup yields CDR1 LNHNV and CDR2 YYDKDF (reference sequence). The length of the CDR3 is 18 residues. The CDR3 DNA reads as TGTGCCACCAGCTCAAGTAAAAGGGGCCAGATGCCAGTGTATGGCTACACCTTC. Translation: CATSSSKRGQMPVYGYTF. Full variable domain (rest looked up from reference TRBV15 and TRBJ1-2): DAMVIQNPRYQVTQFGKPVTLSCSQTLNHNVMYWYQQKSSQAPKLLFHYYDKDFNNEADTPDNFQSRRPNTSFCFLDIRSPGLGDTAMYLCATSSSKRGQMPVYGYTFGSGTRLTVV.

This chain connects TRBV10-3 to TRBJ1-4; TRBD1 might be the D (5 bases). Germline V gives CDR1 ENHRY, CDR2 SYGVKD. CDR3 length: 13 residues. With 10 bases removed from V and 7 bases from J, the gap between germline ends came to 16 bases. The CDR3 DNA sequence: TGTGCCACCGGGGTTCAGGGTCCTGAAAAACTGTTTTTT. It codes for CATGVQGPEKLFF.

The V gene is TRBV2, the J gene TRBJ2-3, with TRBD2 matching 7 bases. The CDR3 spans 13 residues. With V trimmed by 9 bases and J by 1 base, 4 bases remained unmatched. Germline CDR1 reads SNHLY; CDR2 reads FYNNEI. The CDR3 region is CASTGGGTDTQYF. CDR3 coding DNA: TGTGCCAGTACTGGGGGGGGCACAGATACGCAGTATTTT.

This clone is medium-sized (0.01 to 0.1%) by share. This chain uses TRBV6-2 or TRBV6-3 with TRBJ1-6, with TRBD1 identical over 9 bases. The germline CDR1 and CDR2 sequences are MNHEY and SVGEGT. V lost 2 bases and J lost 6; bases outside the gene matches: 5. The CDR3 runs to 16 residues. The CDR3 is CASSYAYRGPNSPLHF. The CDR3 region has the DNA TGTGCCAGCAGTTACGCTTACAGGGGGCCTAATTCACCCCTCCACTTT.

The CDR3 nucleotides are TGCGCCAGCAGCTTGGGTGGACAGGGGTACAATGAGCAGTTCTTC. It codes for CASSLGGQGYNEQFF. This sequence joins TRBV5-1 and TRBJ2-1; 9 nucleotides line up with TRBD1. Per germline, CDR1 SGHRS and CDR2 YFSETQ. The length of the CDR3 is 15 residues. The V segment lost 0 bases and the J segment 4 bases; nucleotides outside the gene matches: 2.

This clone was seen more than once but under ten times. This chain uses TRBV6-1 with TRBJ2-7; 10 bases agree with TRBD2. V trimming: 5 bases; J trimming: 2 bases; junction bases outside the gene matches: 9. In germline, CDR1 is MNHNS, CDR2 SASEGT. This CDR3 is 16 amino acids long. CDR3 nucleotide sequence: TGTGCCAGCAGTCGGACAACAGCGGGAGGGCCCTACGAGCAGTACTTC. Translated, it gives CASSRTTAGGPYEQYF.